This T cell receptor (beta chain) was identified in a study of blood T cells in healthy people across ages. Study-level findings and limits: Long-lived and aged donors differed, with more naive CD4+ cells and higher diversity in the long-lived.

Healthy individuals of Caucasian origin from Russia, aged roughly 6 to 90, served as donors. With respect to this clonotype: No antigen is known for it.

CDR3 size: 15 residues. Germline V gene data show CDR1 as LNHDA and CDR2 as SQIVND (reference sequence). It was with a sample-barcoded 5' primer and a J-beta primer mix that a second PCR of about 6 to 11 cycles was run. TCRdb used MiXCR to reprocess the 5' RACE reads, holding one entry per CDR3 protein. The data hold some 790,000 distinct CDR3 sequences, with 29% observed a single time. The TCR originated in a woman of 80 years or more in good health. The sample taken for sequencing was blood. The chain has TRBV19 and TRBJ2-1; TRBD1 matches 7 bases. The J call is in doubt because the DNA end fits TRBJ2-7 better. The CDR3: CASSPTGDSYNEQYF. CDR3 bases: TGTGCCAGTAGTCCAACAGGGGACAGCTACAATGAGCAGTACTTC.